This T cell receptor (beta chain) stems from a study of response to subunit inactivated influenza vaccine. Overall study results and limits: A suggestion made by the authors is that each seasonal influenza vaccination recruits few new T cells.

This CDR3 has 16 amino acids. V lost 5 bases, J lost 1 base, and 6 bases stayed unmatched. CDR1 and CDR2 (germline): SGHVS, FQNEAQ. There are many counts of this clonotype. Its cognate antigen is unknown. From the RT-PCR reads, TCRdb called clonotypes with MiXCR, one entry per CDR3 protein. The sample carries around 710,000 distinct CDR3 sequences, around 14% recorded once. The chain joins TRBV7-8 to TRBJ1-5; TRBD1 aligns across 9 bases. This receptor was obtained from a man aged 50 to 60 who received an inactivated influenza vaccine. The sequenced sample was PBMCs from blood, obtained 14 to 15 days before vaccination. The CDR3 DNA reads TGTGCCAGCAGCCAAGAGGACAGGGGAAGCAATCAGCCCCAGCATTTT. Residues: CASSQEDRGSNQPQHF.